What follows are 23 T cell receptor beta chains derived from one specimen sequenced in a study of shared T cell receptors in the human thymus. Method: immunoSEQ multiplex PCR; TCRdb's copy keeps in-frame clones and lacks some. The data contain 700,000 or so clones, 70% to 90% of them singletons. These data were also reused for a study on human thymus T cells.

What was sequenced was thymocytes. Receptors were obtained from a girl in the first two years of life with a congenital heart defect.

The chain has TRBV4-1 and TRBJ1-2, with D perhaps matching TRBD1 (6 bases). V was trimmed by 0 bases and J by 1 base, leaving 9 bases between them. Germline V gene data show CDR1 as MGHRA and CDR2 as YSYEKL. This CDR3 has 15 amino acids. The DNA of the CDR3 is TGCGCCAGCAGCCAAGATGAGGGGGTTAACTATGGCTACACCTTC. This sequence encodes CASSQDEGVNYGYTF.

The genes are TRBV4-1 and TRBJ1-3, with 9 bases that match TRBD1. Germline V gene data show CDR1 as MGHRA and CDR2 as YSYEKL. This CDR3 has 16 residues. V was clipped by 3 bases and J by 1 base; unmatched bases: 4. For the CDR3, the DNA is TGCGCCAGCAGCCAGAGGGACAGGGATTCTGGAAACACCATATATTTT. This gives the protein CASSQRDRDSGNTIYF.

The chain uses TRBV7-2 and TRBJ2-5; a weak D match, TRBD2 (6 bases). CDR3 length equals 12 residues. V dropped 9 bases and J dropped 3 bases, with 11 bases sitting between them. Germline-derived CDR1 and CDR2 are SGHTA and FQGNSA. CDR3 residues: CASSGGEETQYF. CDR3 DNA sequence: TGTGCCAGTAGCGGAGGGGAAGAGACCCAGTACTTC.

The V gene is TRBV7-8, the J gene TRBJ2-3, with unresolved D. This CDR3 contains 14 residues. Germline lookup yields CDR1 SGHVS and CDR2 FQNEAQ. V lost 1 base, J lost 4 bases, and 9 bases lay in between. This CDR3 is CASSLVGQSDTQYF. CDR3 nucleotide sequence: TGTGCCAGCAGCTTAGTTGGGCAATCAGATACGCAGTATTTT.

The genes are TRBV4-3 and TRBJ1-1, with a possible D match to TRBD1 (5 bases). CDR3 length equals 16 residues. The germline V gene encodes CDR1 LGHNA and CDR2 YSLEER. V shed 1 base and J shed 4 bases, with 16 bases lying between them. CDR3 sequence reads: CASSQVTHRSSTEAFF. CDR3 DNA sequence: TGCGCCAGCAGCCAAGTTACCCACAGGTCGAGCACTGAAGCTTTCTTT.

This chain joins TRBV13 and TRBJ1-2, with 7 bases fitting TRBD1. Losses at the gene ends were 4 bases for V and 4 bases for J; bases not matched to a gene: 12. CDR3 length: 16 amino acids. Germline V gene data show CDR1 as PRHDT and CDR2 as FYEKMQ (reference sequence). This chain's CDR3 is CASSSATGRRFYGYTF. CDR3 DNA sequence: TGTGCCAGCAGCTCGGCGACAGGGCGTCGATTCTATGGCTACACCTTC.

This chain links TRBV5-4 with TRBJ1-1; 9 bases map to TRBD1. Germline lookup yields CDR1 SGHNT and CDR2 YYREEE (reference sequence). CDR3 length: 17 residues. V lost 0 bases, J lost 5 bases, and 11 bases stayed unmatched. CDR3 protein: CASSLDGTGCGVTEAFF. CDR3 nucleotides: TGTGCCAGCAGCTTGGATGGGACAGGGTGTGGGGTTACTGAAGCTTTCTTT.

This chain connects TRBV11-2 to TRBJ1-6; tentatively, D is TRBD1 (5 bases). Trimming cost V 7 bases and J 7 bases, with 14 bases left between them. CDR1 SGHAT and CDR2 FQNNGV come from the germline V gene. CDR3 length equals 14 residues. As DNA, the CDR3 is TGTGCCAGCAATCCAGGGCCCAAGAATTCACCCCTCCACTTT. Its protein is CASNPGPKNSPLHF.

The chain combines TRBV5-1 with TRBJ2-7; 7 bases line up with TRBD1. There are 14 residues in the CDR3. Trimming took 4 bases from V and 3 from J; bases not matched to a gene: 7. The germline gives CDR1 SGHRS, CDR2 YFSETQ. The CDR3 DNA reads TGCGCCAGCAGCCCTAGACAGGGTCTCTACGAGCAGTACTTC. Its translation: CASSPRQGLYEQYF.

V is TRBV2 and J is TRBJ1-2; 11 bases match TRBD1. V was pared by 4 bases and J by 3 bases, with 10 bases of the junction left unmatched. In germline, CDR1 is SNHLY, CDR2 FYNNEI. The CDR3 spans 17 residues. The chain's CDR3 is CASSGIPGTGGDYGYTF. For the CDR3, the DNA is TGTGCCAGCAGTGGAATACCCGGGACAGGGGGAGACTATGGCTACACCTTC.

The J gene is TRBJ2-7, the V gene TRBV6-6; no clear D. The germline V gene encodes CDR1 MNHNY and CDR2 SVGAGI (reference sequence). Trimming pared 2 bases from V and 2 bases from J, leaving 7 bases between. This CDR3 has 13 residues. The CDR3 protein is CASSYPSTYEQYF. For the CDR3, the DNA is TGTGCCAGCAGTTACCCCAGTACCTACGAGCAGTACTTC.

This chain links TRBV12-5 with TRBJ1-2; D is unclear. CDR3 length equals 14 residues. Germline CDR1 and CDR2: LGHNT and FRNRAP. Trimming shortened V by 6 bases and J by 4 bases, and 15 bases separated the two germline ends. This CDR3 reads CASGEGLPFYGYTF. CDR3 bases: TGTGCTAGTGGAGAGGGTCTCCCATTCTATGGCTACACCTTC.

In DNA, the CDR3 is TGTGCCAGCAGCTTGGGTACAGGGTTGGGCACTGAAGCTTTCTTT. Its translation: CASSLGTGLGTEAFF. V is TRBV7-3 and J is TRBJ1-1; a possible D gene is TRBD1 (6 bases). The length of the CDR3 is 15 residues. The germline V and J ends were trimmed by 3 bases and 4 bases, with 15 bases remaining between them. The germline V gene has CDR1 SGHTA and CDR2 FQGTGA.

This clone was observed a handful of times. The rearrangement joins TRBV7-9 to TRBJ1-1; TRBD1 matches at 7 bases. Germline V CDR1 and CDR2: SEHNR, FQNEAQ (reference sequence). V lost 7 bases to trimming and J lost 2 bases; unmatched junction nucleotides: 16. The CDR3 sequence is 17 residues long. CDR3 region: CASTVNKGQPINTEAFF. CDR3 DNA: TGTGCCAGCACCGTTAATAAGGGACAGCCGATTAACACTGAAGCTTTCTTT.

The CDR3, as DNA: TGTGCCAGTAGTATTGTTGAGCGGGGGGGGATCACAGATACGCAGTATTTT. Translating gives CASSIVERGGITDTQYF. This rearrangement joins TRBV19 to TRBJ2-3, with 10 bases identical to TRBD2. V dropped 3 bases and J dropped 2; count of bases not matched to a gene: 8. CDR1 is LNHDA, CDR2 SQIVND, per germline (reference sequence). The CDR3 has 17 amino acids.

The chain has TRBV7-3 and TRBJ2-5, with a possible D match to TRBD2 (6 bases). Trimming left V 1 base short and J 5 bases short, with 26 bases between. Germline values: CDR1 SGHTA, CDR2 FQGTGA. The CDR3 loop spans 19 amino acids. Written as DNA, the CDR3 is TGTGCCAGCAGCTTAAGCAGTCGGGGGACGAAAACAGTATCGGAGACCCAGTACTTC. This gives the protein CASSLSSRGTKTVSETQYF.

This chain uses TRBV20-1 with TRBJ1-1, with D perhaps TRBD1 (5 bases). The CDR3 totals 11 residues. The germline V gene has CDR1 DFQATT and CDR2 SNEGSKA (reference sequence). V gave up 5 bases and J gave up 7 bases, with 11 bases separating them. The CDR3 protein is CSAGQAYEAFF. The CDR3 DNA sequence: TGCAGTGCTGGACAAGCATATGAAGCTTTCTTT.

This clone appeared once. The V call is TRBV6-5, the J call TRBJ2-2, with D perhaps TRBD2 (5 bases). The germline CDR1 and CDR2 sequences are MNHEY and SVGAGI. The V and J ends lost 6 bases and 6 bases respectively, with 17 bases between them. CDR3 length equals 15 residues. Written as DNA, the CDR3 is TGTGCCAGCAGATACGAGGTGTCGGGATCCGGGGAGCTGTTTTTT. This codes for CASRYEVSGSGELFF.

The gene calls are TRBV6-1 and TRBJ2-4, with D perhaps matching TRBD2 (7 bases). CDR3 length: 17 residues. V lost 3 bases to trimming and J lost 8 bases, with 23 bases between them. Germline-derived CDR1 and CDR2 are MNHNS and SASEGT. The CDR3 DNA is TGTGCCAGCAGTGATCTGGTGTGGGGGGGCCCAAAGGACATTCAGTACTTC. It yields the protein CASSDLVWGGPKDIQYF.

The CDR3 nucleotides are TGTGCCAGCAGCCCGGGGGACAGGGAACAAGATACGCAGTATTTT. This codes for CASSPGDREQDTQYF. V is TRBV14 and J is TRBJ2-3, with 9 bases identical to TRBD1. V was clipped by 4 bases and J by 5 bases; unmatched bases: 7. Germline CDR1 is SGHDN and CDR2 is FVKESK. This CDR3 is 15 amino acids long.

The chain couples TRBV5-1 to TRBJ2-3; perhaps TRBD2 as D (6 bases). Germline V gene sequence: CDR1 SGHRS, CDR2 YFSETQ. The ends were cut back, 0 bases at V and 1 base at J, with 12 bases in the middle. The CDR3 covers 16 residues. The CDR3 protein is CASSLETGERTDTQYF. The CDR3 nucleotides read TGCGCCAGCAGCTTGGAAACGGGGGAACGCACAGATACGCAGTATTTT.

The V and J genes are TRBV19 and TRBJ2-2; the D gene is possibly TRBD2 (6 bases). This CDR3 has 16 residues. CDR1 is LNHDA and CDR2 is SQIVND in the germline V gene (reference sequence). V lost 10 bases to trimming and J lost 4 bases, with 22 bases between them. DNA for the CDR3: TGTGCCACTCGAGGGACTTACGGCAGTCTCACCGGGGAGCTGTTTTTT. Translated, it gives CATRGTYGSLTGELFF.

The genes are TRBV7-9 and TRBJ2-5; D remains ambiguous. The J call may be incorrect, as the DNA end agrees better with TRBJ2-7. CDR1 is SEHNR, CDR2 FQNEAQ, per germline (reference sequence). CDR3 length: 14 amino acids. This chain's CDR3 is CASSRLRSSYEQYF. In DNA, the CDR3 is TGTGCCAGCAGCCGGCTAAGGAGCTCCTACGAGCAGTACTTC.